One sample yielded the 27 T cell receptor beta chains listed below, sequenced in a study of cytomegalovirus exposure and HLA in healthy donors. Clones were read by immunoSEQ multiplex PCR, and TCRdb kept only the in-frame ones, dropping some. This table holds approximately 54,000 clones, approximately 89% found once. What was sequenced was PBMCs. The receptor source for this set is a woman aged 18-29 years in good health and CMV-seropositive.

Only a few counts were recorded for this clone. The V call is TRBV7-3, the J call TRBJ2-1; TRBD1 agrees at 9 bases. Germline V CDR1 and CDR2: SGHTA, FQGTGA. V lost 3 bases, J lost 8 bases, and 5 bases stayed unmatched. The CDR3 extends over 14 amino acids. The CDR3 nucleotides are TGTGCCAGCAGCTTGGGACAGGGCCCTGATGAGCAGTTCTTC. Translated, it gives CASSLGQGPDEQFF.

The DNA of the CDR3 is TGTGCCAGCCGTTCAGGGGGTCAAGCTTTCTTT. Residues: CASRSGGQAFF. The gene calls are TRBV28 and TRBJ1-1; TRBD1 matches 7 bases. Germline V lookup: CDR1 MDHEN, CDR2 SYDVKM. This CDR3 spans 11 amino acids. V gave up 8 bases and J gave up 9 bases; unmatched junction bases: 6.

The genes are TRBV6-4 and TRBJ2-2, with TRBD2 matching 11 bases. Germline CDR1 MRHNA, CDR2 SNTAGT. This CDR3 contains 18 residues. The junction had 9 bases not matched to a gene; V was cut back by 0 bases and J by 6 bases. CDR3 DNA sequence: TGTGCCAGCAGTGACTCGTCCTTTAGCGGGGGGGCCGCCGGGGAGCTGTTTTTT. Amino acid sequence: CASSDSSFSGGAAGELFF.

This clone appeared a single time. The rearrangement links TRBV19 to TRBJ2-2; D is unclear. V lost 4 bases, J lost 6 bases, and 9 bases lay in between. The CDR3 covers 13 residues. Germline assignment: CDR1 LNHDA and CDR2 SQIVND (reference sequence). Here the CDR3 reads CASSTRNPGELFF. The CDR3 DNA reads TGTGCCAGTAGTACCAGGAATCCCGGGGAGCTGTTTTTT.

The CDR3 loop is CASSPGLMGKEQYF. DNA of the CDR3: TGTGCCAGCAGCCCAGGACTGATGGGGAAAGAGCAGTACTTC. The chain couples TRBV7-2 to TRBJ2-7; tentatively, D is TRBD2 (5 bases). Looked up from germline, CDR1 is SGHTA and CDR2 is FQGNSA. V lost 5 bases, J lost 7 bases, and 18 bases lay in between. The CDR3 totals 14 residues.

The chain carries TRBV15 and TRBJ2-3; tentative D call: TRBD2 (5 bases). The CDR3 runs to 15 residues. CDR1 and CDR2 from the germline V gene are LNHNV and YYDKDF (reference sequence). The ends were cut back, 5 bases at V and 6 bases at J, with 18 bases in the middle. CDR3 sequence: CATSWSKDLYDTQYF. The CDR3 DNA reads TGTGCCACCAGCTGGAGCAAGGACTTATACGATACGCAGTATTTT. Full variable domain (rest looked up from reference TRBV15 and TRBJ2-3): DAMVIQNPRYQVTQFGKPVTLSCSQTLNHNVMYWYQQKSSQAPKLLFHYYDKDFNNEADTPDNFQSRRPNTSFCFLDIRSPGLGDTAMYLCATSWSKDLYDTQYFGPGTRLTVL.

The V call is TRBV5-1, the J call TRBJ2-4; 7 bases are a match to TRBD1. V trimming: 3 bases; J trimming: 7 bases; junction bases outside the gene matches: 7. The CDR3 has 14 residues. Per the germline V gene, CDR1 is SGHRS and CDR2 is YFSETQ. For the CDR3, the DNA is TGCGCCAGCAGCTCGGGACAGCCTCGGAACATTCAGTACTTC. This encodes CASSSGQPRNIQYF.

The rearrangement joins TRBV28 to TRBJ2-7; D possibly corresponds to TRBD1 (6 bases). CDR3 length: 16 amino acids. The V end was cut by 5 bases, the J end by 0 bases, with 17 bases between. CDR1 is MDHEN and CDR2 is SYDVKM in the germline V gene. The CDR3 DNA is TGTGCCAGCAGTACGGCAGGGGCAGCCCGCTCCTACGAGCAGTACTTC. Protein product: CASSTAGAARSYEQYF.

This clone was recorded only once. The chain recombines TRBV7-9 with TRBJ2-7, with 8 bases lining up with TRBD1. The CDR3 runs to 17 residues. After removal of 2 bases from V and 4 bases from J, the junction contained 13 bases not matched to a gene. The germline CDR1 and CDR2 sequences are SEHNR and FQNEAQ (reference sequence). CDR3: CASSLLSGTGGWYEQYF. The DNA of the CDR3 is TGTGCCAGCAGCTTACTTTCCGGGACAGGAGGTTGGTACGAGCAGTACTTC.

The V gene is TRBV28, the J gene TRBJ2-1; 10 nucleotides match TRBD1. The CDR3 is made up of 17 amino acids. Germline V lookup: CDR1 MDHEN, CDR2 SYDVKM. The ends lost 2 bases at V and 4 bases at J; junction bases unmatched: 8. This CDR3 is CASSLHTGTGVYNEQFF. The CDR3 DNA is TGTGCCAGCAGTTTACATACCGGGACAGGGGTGTACAATGAGCAGTTCTTC.

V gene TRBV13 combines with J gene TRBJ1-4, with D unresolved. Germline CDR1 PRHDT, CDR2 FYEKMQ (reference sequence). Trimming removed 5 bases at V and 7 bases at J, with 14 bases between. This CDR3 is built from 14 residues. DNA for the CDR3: TGTGCCAGCAGCCGCCAGGAAGCGGGTGAAAAACTGTTTTTT. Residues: CASSRQEAGEKLFF.

The CDR3 DNA is TGTGCCAGCAGCGTTTGTGACCGGACAGAAGCGTATCCGAGCAATCAGCCCCAGCATTTT. It translates to CASSVCDRTEAYPSNQPQHF. The chain recombines TRBV9 with TRBJ1-5; D may be TRBD1 (6 bases). Trimming stripped 2 bases from V and 1 base from J, with 25 bases between. CDR1 and CDR2 (germline): SGDLS, YYNGEE. The CDR3 runs to 20 residues.

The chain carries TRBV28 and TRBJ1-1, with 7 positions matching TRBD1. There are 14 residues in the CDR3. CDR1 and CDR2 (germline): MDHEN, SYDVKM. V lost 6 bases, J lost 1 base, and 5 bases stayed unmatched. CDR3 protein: CASSTGAPNTEAFF. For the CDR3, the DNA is TGTGCCAGCAGCACAGGGGCCCCGAACACTGAAGCTTTCTTT.

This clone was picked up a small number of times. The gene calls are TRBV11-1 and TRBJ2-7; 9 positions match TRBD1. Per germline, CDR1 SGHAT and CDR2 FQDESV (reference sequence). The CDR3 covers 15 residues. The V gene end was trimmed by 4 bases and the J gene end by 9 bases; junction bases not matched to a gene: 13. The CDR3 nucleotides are TGTGCCAGCAGCTCTTACAGGGGGCCAGAAAGGTGGCAGTACTTC. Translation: CASSSYRGPERWQYF.

Here the CDR3 reads CASSRDRPTSNEKLFF. CDR3 nucleotides: TGTGCCAGCAGTCGGGACAGACCCACTTCTAATGAAAAACTGTTTTTT. The rearrangement links TRBV2 to TRBJ1-4; 7 positions match TRBD1. Unmatched junction bases numbered 9, after V lost 5 bases and J lost 3 bases. The CDR3 runs 16 residues. Germline values: CDR1 SNHLY, CDR2 FYNNEI.

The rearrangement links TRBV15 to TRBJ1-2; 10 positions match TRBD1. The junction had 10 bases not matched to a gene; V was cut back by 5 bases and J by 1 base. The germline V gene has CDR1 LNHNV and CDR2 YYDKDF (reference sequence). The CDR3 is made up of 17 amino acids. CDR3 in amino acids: CATSPDLDRGRNYGYTF. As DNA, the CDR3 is TGTGCCACCAGCCCGGACTTAGACAGGGGGCGTAACTATGGCTACACCTTC.

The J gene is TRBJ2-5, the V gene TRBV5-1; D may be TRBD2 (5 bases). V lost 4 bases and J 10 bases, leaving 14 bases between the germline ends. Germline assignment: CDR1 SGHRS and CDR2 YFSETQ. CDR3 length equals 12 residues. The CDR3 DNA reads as TGCGCCAGCAGCCCCCTTGGAGAGGGCCAGTACTTC. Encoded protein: CASSPLGEGQYF.

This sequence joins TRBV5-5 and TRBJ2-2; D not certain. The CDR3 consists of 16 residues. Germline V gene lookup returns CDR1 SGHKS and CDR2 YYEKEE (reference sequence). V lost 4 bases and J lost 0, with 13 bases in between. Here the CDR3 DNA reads TGTGCCAGCAGCCCATTCACGGAGCCGAACACCGGGGAGCTGTTTTTT. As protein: CASSPFTEPNTGELFF. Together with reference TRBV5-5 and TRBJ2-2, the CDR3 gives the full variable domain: DAGVTQSPTHLIKTRGQQVTLRCSPISGHKSVSWYQQVLGQGPQFIFQYYEKEERGRGNFPDRFSARQFPNYSSELNVNALLLGDSALYLCASSPFTEPNTGELFFGEGSRLTVL.

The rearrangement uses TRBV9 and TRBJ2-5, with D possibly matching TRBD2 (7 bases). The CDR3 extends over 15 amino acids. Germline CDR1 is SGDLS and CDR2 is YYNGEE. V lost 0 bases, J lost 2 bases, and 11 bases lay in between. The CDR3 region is CASSVEGGAQETQYF. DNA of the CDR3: TGTGCCAGCAGCGTAGAGGGGGGGGCACAAGAGACCCAGTACTTC.

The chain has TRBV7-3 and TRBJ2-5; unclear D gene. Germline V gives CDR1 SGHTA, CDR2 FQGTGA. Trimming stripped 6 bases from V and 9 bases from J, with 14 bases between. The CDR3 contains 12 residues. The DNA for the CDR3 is TGTGCCAGCAGTCCTTCTTTAGCTGCCCAGTACTTC. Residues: CASSPSLAAQYF.

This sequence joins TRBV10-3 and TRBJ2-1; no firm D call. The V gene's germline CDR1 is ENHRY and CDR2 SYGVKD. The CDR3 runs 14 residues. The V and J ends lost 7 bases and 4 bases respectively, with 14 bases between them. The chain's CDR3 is CAINQRGVYNEQFF. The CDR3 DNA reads TGTGCCATCAACCAGCGCGGCGTATACAATGAGCAGTTCTTC.

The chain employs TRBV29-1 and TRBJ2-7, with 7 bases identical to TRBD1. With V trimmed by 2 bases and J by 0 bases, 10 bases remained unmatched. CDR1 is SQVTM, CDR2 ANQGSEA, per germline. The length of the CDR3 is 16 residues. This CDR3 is CSVEKTHRGHSYEQYF. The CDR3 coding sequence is TGCAGCGTTGAAAAAACCCACAGGGGCCACTCCTACGAGCAGTACTTC.

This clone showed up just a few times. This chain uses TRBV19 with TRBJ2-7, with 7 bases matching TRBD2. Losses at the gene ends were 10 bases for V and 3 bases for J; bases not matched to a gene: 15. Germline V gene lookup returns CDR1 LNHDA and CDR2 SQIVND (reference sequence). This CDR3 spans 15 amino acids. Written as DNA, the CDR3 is TGTGCCACCCAACGCGGGGGTGGGGGGTACTACGAGCAGTACTTC. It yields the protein CATQRGGGGYYEQYF.

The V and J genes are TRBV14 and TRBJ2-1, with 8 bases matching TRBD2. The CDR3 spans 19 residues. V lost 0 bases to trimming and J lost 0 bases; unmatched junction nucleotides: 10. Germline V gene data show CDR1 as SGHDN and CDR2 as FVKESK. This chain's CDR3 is CASSQDRVFSGSSYNEQFF. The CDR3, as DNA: TGTGCCAGCAGCCAAGATCGCGTATTCAGCGGGAGCTCCTACAATGAGCAGTTCTTC.

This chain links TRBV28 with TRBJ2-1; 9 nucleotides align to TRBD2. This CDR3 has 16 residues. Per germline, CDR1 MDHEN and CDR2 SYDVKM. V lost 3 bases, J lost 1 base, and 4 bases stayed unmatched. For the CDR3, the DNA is TGTGCCAGCAGTTTCCTAGCGGGGCGATCCTACAATGAGCAGTTCTTC. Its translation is CASSFLAGRSYNEQFF. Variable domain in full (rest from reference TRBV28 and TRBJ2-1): DVKVTQSSRYLVKRTGEKVFLECVQDMDHENMFWYRQDPGLGLRLIYFSYDVKMKEKGDIPEGYSVSREKKERFSLILESASTNQTSMYLCASSFLAGRSYNEQFFGPGTRLTVL.

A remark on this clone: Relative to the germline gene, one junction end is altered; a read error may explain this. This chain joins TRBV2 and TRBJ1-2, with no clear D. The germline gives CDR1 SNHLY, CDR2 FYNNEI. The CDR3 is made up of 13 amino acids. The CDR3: CAGSVMGGGGYTF. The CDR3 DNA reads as TGTGCCGGCAGTGTCATGGGAGGAGGTGGCTACACCTTC.

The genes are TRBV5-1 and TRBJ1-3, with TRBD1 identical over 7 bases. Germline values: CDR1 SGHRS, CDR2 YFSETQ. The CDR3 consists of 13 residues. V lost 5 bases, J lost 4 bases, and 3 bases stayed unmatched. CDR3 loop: CASSQTGGNTIYF. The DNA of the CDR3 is TGCGCCAGCAGTCAGACAGGGGGAAACACCATATATTTT.